The sequence of this T cell receptor beta chain was determined in a study of T cells after yellow fever vaccination. Broader study findings: Clonotypes shared by both compartments, CD4 and CD8, made up a small share. Booster samples showed a return of most primary-vaccination clones (around 96% CD4, approximately 88% CD8). Although the secondary response was weaker, it peaked faster, at day 5 versus 15.

TCR cDNA was made by 5'RACE template switching, adding a universal primer site and UMIs. TCRdb recomputed calls from the 5' RACE reads with MiXCR, one row per CDR3 protein. Found here are 400,000 to 450,000 distinct CDR3 sequences, about 19% of them singletons; the top ten hold 15% to 20%. CDR1 and CDR2 from the germline V gene are DFQATT and SNEGSKA (reference sequence). Trimming left V 2 bases short and J 9 bases short, with 8 bases between. The CDR3 contains 12 residues. In its sample, this clonotype was seen a few times. Its target is unknown. The V call is TRBV20-1, the J call TRBJ1-6; D is unresolved. Sequenced material: PBMCs, taken before the yellow fever booster vaccination. The TCR originated in a man between 18 and 29 years old who received the YFV17D yellow fever vaccine. The CDR3 is CSARTPGSPLHF. DNA of the CDR3: TGCAGTGCTAGAACCCCTGGTTCACCCCTCCACTTT.